This TCR beta chain comes out of a study of T cells after yellow fever vaccination. General observations from the study: Boosting was followed by the reappearance of most primary-vaccination clones (around 95% CD4, under 90% CD8). Clonotypes appearing in both CD4 and CD8 compartments existed, and their share was small. Repertoires sorted by FACS could include abundant clonotypes that are contaminants from the bulk population.

One entry per CDR3 protein, called by TCRdb with MiXCR from the 5' RACE reads. The sample lists some 350,000 distinct CDR3 sequences; roughly 6.1% were seen once. This clonotype appeared a few times. Its antigen is unidentified. The sequencing used PBMCs, collected 5 days after the yellow fever booster vaccination. The sequence came from a man aged 30 to 39 who received the YFV17D yellow fever vaccine.

The CDR3 is CSATGTSGTNEQFF. CDR3 DNA: TGCAGTGCCACCGGGACTAGCGGGACCAATGAGCAGTTCTTC. This chain links TRBV20-1 with TRBJ2-1, with 13 bases aligning to TRBD2. The length of the CDR3 is 14 residues. Germline trimming cut 6 bases from V and 6 bases from J; bases unmatched to any gene: 5. Germline V CDR1 and CDR2: DFQATT, SNEGSKA (reference sequence).